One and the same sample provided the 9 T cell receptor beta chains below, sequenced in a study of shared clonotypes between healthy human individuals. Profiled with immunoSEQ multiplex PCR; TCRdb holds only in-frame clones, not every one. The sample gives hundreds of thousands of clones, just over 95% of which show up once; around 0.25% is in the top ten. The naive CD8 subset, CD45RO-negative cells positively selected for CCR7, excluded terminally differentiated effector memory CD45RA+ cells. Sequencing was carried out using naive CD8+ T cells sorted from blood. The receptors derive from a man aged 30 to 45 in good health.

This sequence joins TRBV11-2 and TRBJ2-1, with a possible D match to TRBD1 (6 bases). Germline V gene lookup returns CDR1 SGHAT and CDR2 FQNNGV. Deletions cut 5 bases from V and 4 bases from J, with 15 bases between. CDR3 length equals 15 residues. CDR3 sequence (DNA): TGTGCCAGCAGCGACTTGTCGAGGGGGTACAATGAGCAGTTCTTC. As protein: CASSDLSRGYNEQFF.

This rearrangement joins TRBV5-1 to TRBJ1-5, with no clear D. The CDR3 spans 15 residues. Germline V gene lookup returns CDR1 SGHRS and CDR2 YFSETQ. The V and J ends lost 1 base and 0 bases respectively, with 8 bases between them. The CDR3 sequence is CASSLTDYSNQPQHF. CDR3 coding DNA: TGCGCCAGCAGCTTGACAGACTATAGCAATCAGCCCCAGCATTTT.

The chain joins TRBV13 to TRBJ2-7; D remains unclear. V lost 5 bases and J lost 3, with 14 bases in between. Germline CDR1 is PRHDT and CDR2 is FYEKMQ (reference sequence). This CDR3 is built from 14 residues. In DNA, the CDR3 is TGTGCCAGCAGCATAAATCAAAGGGACTACGAGCAGTACTTC. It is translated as CASSINQRDYEQYF.

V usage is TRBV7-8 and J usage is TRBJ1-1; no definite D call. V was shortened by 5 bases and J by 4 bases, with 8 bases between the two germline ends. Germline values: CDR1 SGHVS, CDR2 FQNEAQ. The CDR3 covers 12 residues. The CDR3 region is CASSPGVTEAFF. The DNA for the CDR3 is TGTGCCAGCAGCCCCGGGGTCACTGAAGCTTTCTTT.

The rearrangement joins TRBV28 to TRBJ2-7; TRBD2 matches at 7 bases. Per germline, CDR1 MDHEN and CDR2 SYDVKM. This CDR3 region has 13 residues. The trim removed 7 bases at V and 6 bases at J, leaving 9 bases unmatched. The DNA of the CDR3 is TGTGCCAGCACGGGGAGGGTCAGGGCCGAGCAGTACTTC. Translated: CASTGRVRAEQYF.

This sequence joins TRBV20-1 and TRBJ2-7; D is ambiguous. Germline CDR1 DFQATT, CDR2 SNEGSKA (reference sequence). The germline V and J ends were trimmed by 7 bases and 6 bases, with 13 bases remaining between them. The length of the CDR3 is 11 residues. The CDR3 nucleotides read TGCAGTGTGGGCCCTATCCTCGAGCAGTACTTC. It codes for CSVGPILEQYF.

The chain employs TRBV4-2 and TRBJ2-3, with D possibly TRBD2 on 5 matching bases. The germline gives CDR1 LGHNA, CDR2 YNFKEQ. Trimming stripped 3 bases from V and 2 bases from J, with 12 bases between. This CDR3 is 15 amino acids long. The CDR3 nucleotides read TGTGCCAGCAGCCACGCGGGCCCTAACACAGATACGCAGTATTTT. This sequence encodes CASSHAGPNTDTQYF.

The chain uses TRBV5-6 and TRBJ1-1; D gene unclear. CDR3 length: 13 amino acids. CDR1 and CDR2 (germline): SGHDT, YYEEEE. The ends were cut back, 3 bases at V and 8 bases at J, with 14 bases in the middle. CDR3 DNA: TGTGCCAGCAGCTCACTTGGCGGAAGAGAAGCTTTCTTT. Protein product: CASSSLGGREAFF.

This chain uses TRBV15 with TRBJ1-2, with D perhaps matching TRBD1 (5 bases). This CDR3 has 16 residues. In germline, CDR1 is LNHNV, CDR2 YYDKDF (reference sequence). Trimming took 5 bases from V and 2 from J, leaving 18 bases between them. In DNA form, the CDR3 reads TGTGCCACCAGCTCCTTTCCCAGGGTTTCCAACTATGGCTACACCTTC. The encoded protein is CATSSFPRVSNYGYTF.